What follows are 25 T cell receptor beta chains derived from one specimen sequenced in a study of CXCR3-negative and CXCR3-positive naive CD8 T cells (dated by TCRdb to the late 2010s). This sample was sequenced with a NextSeq 550. The Human TCR Profiling Kit (MiLaboratory) was used to prepare UMI-labeled 5' RACE TRB cDNA libraries. Through TCRdb reprocessing, the reads give one entry per CDR3 protein sequence; DNA is omitted. For this sample, the table gives about 41,000 distinct CDR3 sequences. 1.5% to 2% of the sample comes from the top ten. Sequencing used naive CXCR3- CD8+ T cells from blood. This specimen's cell subset or site label, interpreted: CD45RO-CCR7+CD27+CD95- naive CD8+ T cells lacking CXCR3 (TNR3-). These receptors were obtained from a human donor in good health. Some clones in this sample may be carry-over from other donors' samples.

J is TRBJ2-7 and V is TRBV6-2 or TRBV6-3. The CDR3 is made up of 11 amino acids. Germline V gene sequence: CDR1 MNHEY, CDR2 SVGEGT. CDR3: CASSASYEQYF.

V is TRBV7-9 and J is TRBJ2-5; checking the TCRdb D call of TRBD1 is not possible without DNA. Germline V gene lookup returns CDR1 SEHNR and CDR2 FQNEAQ (reference sequence). This CDR3 spans 14 amino acids. This CDR3 reads CASSSPVVQETQYF. The whole variable domain, remainder taken from reference TRBV7-9 and TRBJ2-5, is DTGVSQNPRHKITKRGQNVTFRCDPISEHNRLYWYRQTLGQGPEFLTYFQNEAQLEKSRLLSDRFSAERPKGSFSTLEIQRTEQGDSAMYLCASSSPVVQETQYFGPGTRLLVL.

The chain employs TRBV7-9 and TRBJ1-1; absent DNA, TCRdb's TRBD1 call cannot be checked. CDR3 size: 12 residues. Germline-derived CDR1 and CDR2 are SEHNR and FQNEAQ (reference sequence). The CDR3 here is CASSFSGTEAFF.

V and J are TRBV7-9 and TRBJ2-7; TCRdb outputs TRBD1, but without DNA this stays unchecked. CDR3 length: 13 amino acids. Germline CDR1 reads SEHNR; CDR2 reads FQNEAQ (reference sequence). The CDR3 here is CASRGQGPIEQYF. The entire variable domain, with the rest obtained from reference TRBV7-9 and TRBJ2-7, is as follows: DTGVSQNPRHKITKRGQNVTFRCDPISEHNRLYWYRQTLGQGPEFLTYFQNEAQLEKSRLLSDRFSAERPKGSFSTLEIQRTEQGDSAMYLCASRGQGPIEQYFGPGTRLTVT.

This chain links TRBV6-5 with TRBJ1-4; the TRBD1 assignment by TCRdb is unverifiable without DNA. The CDR3 sequence is 14 residues long. Per the germline V gene, CDR1 is MNHEY and CDR2 is SVGAGI. CDR3 residues: CASSYSALGPELFF.

The genes are TRBV29-1 and TRBJ1-3. The length of the CDR3 is 12 residues. Germline CDR1 reads SQVTM; CDR2 reads ANQGSEA. The CDR3 sequence: CSVEGGGNTIYF.

The CDR3 is CASSGTANIQYF. The rearrangement links TRBV2 to TRBJ2-4; TCRdb picks TRBD2, but there is no DNA to check that call. The CDR3 is 12 amino acids. CDR1 is SNHLY, CDR2 FYNNEI, per germline.

This rearrangement joins TRBV6-2 or TRBV6-3 to TRBJ2-1; TCRdb's assignment of TRBD2 cannot be checked, as there is no DNA. Germline CDR1 reads MNHEY; CDR2 reads SVGEGT. This CDR3 has 18 amino acids. The CDR3 sequence is CASTLRTSGTSNYNEQFF.

V is TRBV12-3 or TRBV12-4 and J is TRBJ2-1. This CDR3 is 15 amino acids long. This CDR3 is CASSPILGPYNEQFF.

This rearrangement joins TRBV7-9 to TRBJ1-1; there is no DNA to check the TCRdb D call of TRBD1. The CDR3 totals 12 residues. CDR1 is SEHNR, CDR2 FQNEAQ, per germline (reference sequence). The CDR3 sequence is CASSWTGTEAFF.

This clonotype is labeled medium-sized based on frequency. V and J are TRBV4-1 and TRBJ1-1; TCRdb gives TRBD1 as the D gene, but with no DNA this cannot be confirmed. Per germline, CDR1 MGHRA and CDR2 YSYEKL. This CDR3 spans 15 amino acids. The CDR3 region is CASSLEDRTGTEAFF.

The V call is TRBV29-1, the J call TRBJ2-6. The CDR3 is 17 residues long. Germline-derived CDR1 and CDR2 are SQVTM and ANQGSEA. The CDR3 region is CSAVPITSSSGANVLTF.

This chain uses TRBV7-2 with TRBJ2-1. CDR1 SGHTA and CDR2 FQGNSA come from the germline V gene. The CDR3 loop spans 13 amino acids. CDR3 in amino acids: CASSLTGNNEQFF.

The rearrangement links TRBV5-4 to TRBJ2-7; without DNA, the TCRdb call of TRBD1 cannot be checked. CDR3 length: 13 residues. Germline V CDR1 and CDR2: SGHNT, YYREEE (reference sequence). This CDR3 reads CASSLPGGDEQYF. The complete variable domain, with remaining parts taken from reference TRBV5-4 and TRBJ2-7, reads ETGVTQSPTHLIKTRGQQVTLRCSSQSGHNTVSWYQQALGQGPQFIFQYYREEENGRGNFPPRFSGLQFPNYSSELNVNALELDDSALYLCASSLPGGDEQYFGPGTRLTVT.

J is TRBJ2-7 and V is TRBV12-3 or TRBV12-4; TCRdb outputs TRBD1, but without DNA this stays unchecked. This CDR3 spans 13 amino acids. CDR3 sequence: CASTTGITYEQYF.

The chain combines TRBV7-2 with TRBJ2-1; TCRdb designates TRBD2, a call that cannot be tested without DNA. CDR3 length equals 13 residues. The germline V gene encodes CDR1 SGHTA and CDR2 FQGNSA. The CDR3 sequence is CASSPIQAHEQFF.

The J gene is TRBJ1-1, the V gene TRBV7-9; TCRdb returns TRBD1, unconfirmable since there is no DNA. The CDR3 has 18 residues. The germline V gene encodes CDR1 SEHNR and CDR2 FQNEAQ (reference sequence). The CDR3 reads CASSSPTGTLSLDTEAFF.

CDR3 sequence: CASSYLSSTDTQYF. The V and J genes are TRBV6-5 and TRBJ2-3. Germline V gene data show CDR1 as MNHEY and CDR2 as SVGAGI. The CDR3 has 14 amino acids.

The chain links TRBV5-1 to TRBJ1-1. Germline CDR1 reads SGHRS; CDR2 reads YFSETQ. This CDR3 comprises 12 residues. The CDR3 spells CASSFSTTEAFF.

The chain carries TRBV12-3 or TRBV12-4 and TRBJ2-7; TCRdb indicates TRBD1, and absent DNA this call remains unverified. The CDR3 covers 13 residues. The CDR3 sequence: CASSHGQAYEQYF.

This clonotype is labeled medium-sized based on frequency. The rearrangement links TRBV4-3 to TRBJ2-7. CDR3 length: 14 residues. Germline V CDR1 and CDR2: LGHNA, YSLEER. CDR3 protein: CASSQNGLSYEQYF.

The chain joins TRBV3-1 to TRBJ2-1; there is no DNA to check the TCRdb D call of TRBD2. Germline loops: CDR1 LGHDT, CDR2 YNNKEL (reference sequence). This CDR3 has 19 residues. The CDR3 sequence is CASSQGPGLAGGKYNEQFF.

The V and J genes are TRBV15 and TRBJ2-2. From germline, CDR1 is LNHNV and CDR2 YYDKDF (reference sequence). The CDR3 contains 13 residues. The CDR3 loop is CATSRDEWGELFF.

CDR3 sequence reads: CASSQTGRTEAFF. The chain combines TRBV4-3 with TRBJ1-1; as DNA is missing, the TRBD1 call by TCRdb cannot be tested. The germline CDR1 and CDR2 sequences are LGHNA and YSLEER. The CDR3 loop spans 13 amino acids.

This chain connects TRBV29-1 to TRBJ2-7; the D gene TCRdb calls, TRBD1, cannot be checked with no DNA. This CDR3 is built from 14 residues. Germline CDR1 is SQVTM and CDR2 is ANQGSEA. Here the CDR3 reads CSVVLTQGRDEQYF.